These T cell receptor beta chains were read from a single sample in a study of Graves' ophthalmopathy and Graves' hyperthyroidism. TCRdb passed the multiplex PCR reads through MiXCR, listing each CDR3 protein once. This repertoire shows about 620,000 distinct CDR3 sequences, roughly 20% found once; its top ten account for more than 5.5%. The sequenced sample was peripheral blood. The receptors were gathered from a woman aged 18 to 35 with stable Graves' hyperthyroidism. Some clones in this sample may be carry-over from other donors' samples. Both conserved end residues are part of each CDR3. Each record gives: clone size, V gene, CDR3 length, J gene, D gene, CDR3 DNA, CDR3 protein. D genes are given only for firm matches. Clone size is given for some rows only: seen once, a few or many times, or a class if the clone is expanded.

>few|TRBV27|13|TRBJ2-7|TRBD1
TGTGCCAGCAGTTGGACAGGGTCAGGGGAGCAGTACTTC
CASSWTGSGEQYF
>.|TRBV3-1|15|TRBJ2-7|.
TGTGCCAGCAGCCAAGTCGATACTACTAGCTACGAGCAGTACTTC
CASSQVDTTSYEQYF
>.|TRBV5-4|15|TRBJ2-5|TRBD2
TGTGCCAGCAGCCCCAGCGGGATTGCCTGGGAGACCCAGTACTTC
CASSPSGIAWETQYF
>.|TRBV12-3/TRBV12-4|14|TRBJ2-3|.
TGTGCCAGCACCCGGAGGGGCCTCACAGATACGCAGTATTTT
CASTRRGLTDTQYF
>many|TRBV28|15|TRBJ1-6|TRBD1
TGTGCCAGCAGTTTACGGACAGGGTATTTTTCACCCCTCCACTTT
CASSLRTGYFSPLHF
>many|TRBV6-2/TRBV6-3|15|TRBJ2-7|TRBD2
TGTGCCAGCAGTTTTGCCGGGACTACTACCTACGAGCAGTACTTC
CASSFAGTTTYEQYF
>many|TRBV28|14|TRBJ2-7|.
TGTGCCAGCAGTTTATACGGGGGACCCTACGAGCAGTACTTC
CASSLYGGPYEQYF
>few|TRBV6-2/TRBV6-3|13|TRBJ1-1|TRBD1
TGTGCCAGCAATGACAGGGAGAACACTGAAGCTTTCTTT
CASNDRENTEAFF
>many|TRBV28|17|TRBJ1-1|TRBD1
TGTGCCAGCAACGAATTTGGGACAGCTTTTATGAACACTGAAGCTTTCTTT
CASNEFGTAFMNTEAFF
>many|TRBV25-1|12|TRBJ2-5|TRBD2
TGTGCCAGCACTAGCGGGGGGGAGACCCAGTACTTC
CASTSGGETQYF
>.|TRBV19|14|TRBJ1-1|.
TGTGCCAGCCCGCCACCGGGTTTGACCACTGAAGCTTTCTTT
CASPPPGLTTEAFF
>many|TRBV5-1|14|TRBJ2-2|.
TGCGCCAGCAGCAGATTGGTTGACACCGGGGAGCTGTTTTTT
CASSRLVDTGELFF
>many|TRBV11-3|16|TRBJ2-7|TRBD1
TGTGCCAGCAGCTTAGTTATGCAGGGGGCCCGGTACGAGCAGTACTTC
CASSLVMQGARYEQYF
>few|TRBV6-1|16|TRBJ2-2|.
TGTGCCAGCAGTGCGTTCGGGGGACCGAACACCGGGGAGCTGTTTTTT
CASSAFGGPNTGELFF
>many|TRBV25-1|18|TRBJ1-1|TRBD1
TGTGCCAGCAGTACCCTGGGTACGAGGACAGGGGTGAACACTGAAGCTTTCTTT
CASSTLGTRTGVNTEAFF
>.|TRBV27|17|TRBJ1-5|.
TGTGCCAGCAGCCCGAAGGGGTTAAGGTATCGCAATCAGCCCCAGCATTTT
CASSPKGLRYRNQPQHF
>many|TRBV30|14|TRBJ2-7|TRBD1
TGTGCCTGGAGTATCCGGGACAGACCCTACGAGCAGTACTTC
CAWSIRDRPYEQYF
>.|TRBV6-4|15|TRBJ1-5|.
TGTGCCAGCAGTCCCAAGGTGGGGGGCCATCAGCCCCAGCATTTT
CASSPKVGGHQPQHF
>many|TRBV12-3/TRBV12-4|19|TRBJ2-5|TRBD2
TGTGCCAGCAGTTTGTATGGGCGGGGACTAGCGGGGGACAAAGAGACCCAGTACTTC
CASSLYGRGLAGDKETQYF
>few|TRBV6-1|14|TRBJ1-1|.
TGTGCCAGCAGCCAAGCCGCGGGGCGGCTCGGCGCTTTCTTT
CASSQAAGRLGAFF
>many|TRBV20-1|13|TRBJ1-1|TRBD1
TGCAGTGCTAGCAAGGGGGCTTTCACTGAAGCTTTCTTT
CSASKGAFTEAFF
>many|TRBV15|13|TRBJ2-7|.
TGTGCCACTTCATTGACAGTTTCCTACGAGCAGTACTTC
CATSLTVSYEQYF
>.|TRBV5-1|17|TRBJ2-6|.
TGCGCCAGCAGCTTGGGCGGGTCCGACTCTGGGGCCAACGTCCTGACTTTC
CASSLGGSDSGANVLTF
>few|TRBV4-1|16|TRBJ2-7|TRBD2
TGCGCCAGCAGCCAAGTTGCGGGGGGGCTTCTGGACGAGCAGTACTTC
CASSQVAGGLLDEQYF
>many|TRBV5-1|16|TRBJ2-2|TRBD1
TGCGCCAGCAGCTCCACCGGGACAGGGGACACCGGGGAGCTGTTTTTT
CASSSTGTGDTGELFF
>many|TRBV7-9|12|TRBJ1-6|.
TGTGCCAGCAGCTTAACGGATTCACCCCTCCACTTT
CASSLTDSPLHF
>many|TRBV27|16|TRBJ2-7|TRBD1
TGTGCCAGCAGTTACCTATTCGGACAGGGAGCCTACGAGCAGTACTTC
CASSYLFGQGAYEQYF
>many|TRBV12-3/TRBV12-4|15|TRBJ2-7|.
TGTGCCAGCAGTTTCGGCAGGCCTAGCTCCTACGAGCAGTACTTC
CASSFGRPSSYEQYF
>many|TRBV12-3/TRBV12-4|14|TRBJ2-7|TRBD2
TGTGCCAGCAGAAAACTAGCGGGGGGGCTCGAGCAGTACTTC
CASRKLAGGLEQYF
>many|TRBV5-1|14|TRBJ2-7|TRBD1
TGCGCCAGCAGCCACCCTGGACAGGGTGGAGAGCAGTACTTC
CASSHPGQGGEQYF
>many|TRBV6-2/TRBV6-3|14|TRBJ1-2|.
TGTGCCAGCTCGTCGTTGTGGGGGTATTATGGCTACACCTTC
CASSSLWGYYGYTF
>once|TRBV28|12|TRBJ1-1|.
TGTGCCAGCAAAGGGGCAGGCGCTGAAGCTTTCTTT
CASKGAGAEAFF
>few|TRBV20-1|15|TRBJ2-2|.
TGCAGTGCTCCTTTTCGCAGGGGAAACACCGGGGAGCTGTTTTTT
CSAPFRRGNTGELFF
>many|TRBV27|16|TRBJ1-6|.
TGTGCCAGCAATTCGCCAGGGCGGGGAATTGACTCACCCCTCCACTTT
CASNSPGRGIDSPLHF
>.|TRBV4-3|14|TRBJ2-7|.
TGCGCCAGCAGCCAAGCGCCGCAGTCCTACGAGCAGTACTTC
CASSQAPQSYEQYF
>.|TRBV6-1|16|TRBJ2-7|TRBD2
TGTGCCAGCAGTCTTAGGACTAGCGGGAATTTCTACGAGCAGTACTTC
CASSLRTSGNFYEQYF
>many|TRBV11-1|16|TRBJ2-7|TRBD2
TGTGCCAGCACCTTCCCGCCCAGCGGGAGGGCCAGCGAGCAGTACTTC
CASTFPPSGRASEQYF
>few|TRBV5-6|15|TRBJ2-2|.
TGTGCCAGCAGCTTGGTTGGACATCCCACCGGGGAGCTGTTTTTT
CASSLVGHPTGELFF
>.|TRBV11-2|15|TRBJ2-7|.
TGTGCCAGCAGCTTAGTATATCAGGGAGCCTACGAGCAGTACTTC
CASSLVYQGAYEQYF
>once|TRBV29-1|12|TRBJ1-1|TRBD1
TGCAGCGTTGCGGACAGGGACACTGAAGCTTTCTTT
CSVADRDTEAFF
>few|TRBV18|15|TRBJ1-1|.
TGTGCCAGCTCACCCGCCGTGATGGGGAGCACTGAAGCTTTCTTT
CASSPAVMGSTEAFF
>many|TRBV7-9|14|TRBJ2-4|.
TGTGCCAGCAGTAAAGGACTAGCCAAAAACATTCAGTACTTC
CASSKGLAKNIQYF
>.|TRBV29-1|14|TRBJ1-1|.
TGCAGCGTTGCGGTGACAGCGACGGCCACTGATGCTTTCTTT
CSVAVTATATDAFF
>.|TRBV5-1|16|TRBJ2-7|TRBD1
TGCGCCAGCAGCTTGGGGTTCGCGACAGGGGGTGAAGAGCAGTACTTC
CASSLGFATGGEEQYF
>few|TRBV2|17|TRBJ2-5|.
TGTGCCAGCAGTCCTGGAGACAGAACCATTTACCAAGAGACCCAGTACTTC
CASSPGDRTIYQETQYF
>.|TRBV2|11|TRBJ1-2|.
TGTGCCAGCAAAGGGACCCATTCGAAGGGCTTC
CASKGTHSKGF